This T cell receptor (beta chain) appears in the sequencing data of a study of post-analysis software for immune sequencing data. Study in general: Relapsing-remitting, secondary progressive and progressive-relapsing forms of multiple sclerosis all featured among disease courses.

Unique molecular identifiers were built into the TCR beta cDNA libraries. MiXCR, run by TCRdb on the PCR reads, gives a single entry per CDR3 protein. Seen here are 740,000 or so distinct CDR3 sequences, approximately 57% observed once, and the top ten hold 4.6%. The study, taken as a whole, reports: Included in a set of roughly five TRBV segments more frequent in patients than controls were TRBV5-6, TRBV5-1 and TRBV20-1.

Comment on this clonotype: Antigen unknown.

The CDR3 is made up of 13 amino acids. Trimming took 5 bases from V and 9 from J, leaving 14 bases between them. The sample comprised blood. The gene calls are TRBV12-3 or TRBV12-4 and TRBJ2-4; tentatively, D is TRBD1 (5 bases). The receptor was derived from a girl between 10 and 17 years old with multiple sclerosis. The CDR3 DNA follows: TGTGCCAGCAGTCCCGAAGACAGAACCATTCAGTACTTC. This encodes CASSPEDRTIQYF.